Listed here is a single T cell receptor beta chain. Its antigen remains undetermined. No per-base quality is available; no much larger clone lies one base away. The reads were generated on an Illumina NovaSeq 6000. TCRalpha and TCRbeta cDNA libraries were constructed by 5'RACE with constant-segment primers, with sample barcodes and unique molecular identifiers being introduced. RNA was extracted from every sample with Trizol reagent. The libraries were amplified in two PCR steps, and the second step added a second sample barcode and Illumina TruSeq adapters. The libraries were sequenced on an Illumina NovaSeq using 2 x 150 bp paired-end reads. Per the authors' processing: Demultiplexing of reads and collapsing into UMI-guided consensus sequences were performed with migec v1.2.7. Using mixcr v2.1.11, the UMI consensuses were aligned to TRA and TRB V and J templates and assembled into clonotypes. A clonotype was counted as expanded or contracted only if both edgeR and NoisET called the change significant, with noise models trained on biological replicates. For edgeR calls, a false discovery rate-adjusted p below 0.01 and a log2 fold-change threshold of 1 were applied. As an exploratory analysis of dynamics, max-normalized trajectories of the 1000 most abundant clonotypes were examined by PCA with hierarchical clustering. Separately sequenced CD4+ and CD8+ repertoires were used to assign a CD4 or CD8 phenotype to each responding clone. The public reads were reprocessed in TCRdb via fastp at Q25 and MiXCR, keeping in-frame beta chains. Merged by CDR3 protein, the rows form single entries marked with the most common genes and DNA. The V and J calls come from TCRdb's annotation, not from the publication. A total of fewer than 300,000 distinct CDR3 sequences appear in this sample, over 15% of them only once. The top ten constitute approximately 22% of the sample.

The CDR3 starts with the cysteine, ends with the valine, and has 14 residues. Only the CDR3 part of the read is kept: 42 bases, read in frame from the first base. The germline V gene (reference sequence) provides CDR1 SGHKS and CDR2 YYEKEE. Cut back by 8 bases and 6 bases, the V and J ends lie 21 bases apart. The data belong to a study of T-cell memory formation after mild COVID-19 (dated by TCRdb to 2020 to 2022). About the investigation overall: Most TCR sequence clusters were specific to one of the two donors. Longitudinal TCRalpha and TCRbeta repertoire sequencing tracked T-cell clones expanding and contracting after mild COVID-19 in a couple of donors. The cohort was made up of two young adult volunteers, one female and one male, who were previously healthy. What the authors observed across the whole study: Contracting CD4+ clones were located mainly in the CM and EM memory subsets, whereas CD8+ clones were found to be enriched in EMRA. Only a couple of mild cases were covered by the study, and larger cohorts that include severe cases with pre-infection samples were considered necessary. SARS-CoV-2 specificity was not confirmed for the second-wave clones peaking on day 37. The detection of some responding clones in pre-infection memory suggests that pre-existing cross-reactive memory T cells joined the SARS-CoV-2 response. Clones that contracted from day 15 to 85 showed balanced CD4/CD8 phenotypes, whereas a second wave of clones that expanded from day 15 to 37 leaned towards CD4+.

Ficoll-Paque density gradient centrifugation was used to isolate PBMCs. The source is a man younger than 35 who had mild COVID-19 (a few samples of this study predate the infection). The sample titles of this study are shuffled in the database, so cell type and time point are left out; the donor was told from shared clones. The sample comprised PBMCs or a T cell subset sorted from them (not recorded which). This chain joins TRBV5-5 to TRBJ2-7; a tentative D call is TRBD2 (5 bases match). CDR3 loop: CASSRGSSGSEQYV. The nucleotides read TGTGCCAGTAGCCGAGGGAGCTCTGGGAGCGAGCAGTACGTC.